The clone carrying this T cell receptor (beta chain) showed up many times. These data are taken from a study of T cells in Graves' hyperthyroidism and ophthalmopathy. Amplified TCR beta CDR3 regions came from RNA transcripts. Carried out on the TCR CDR3, a first-round RT-PCR used the HTBI primer set. TCRdb fed the multiplex PCR reads into MiXCR, producing one record per CDR3 protein. The repertoire holds 360,000 or so distinct CDR3 sequences, with 15% to 20% as singletons. The V end was cut by 2 bases, the J end by 3 bases, with 10 bases between. Germline V gene sequence: CDR1 SGHVS, CDR2 FQNEAQ. CDR3 size: 14 residues.

The clonotype was recovered from a woman aged 40 to 49 with Graves' ophthalmopathy. The V gene is TRBV7-8, the J gene TRBJ1-2; the D gene is possibly TRBD1 (5 bases). The sequenced material came from blood. CDR3: CASSLRGDYYGYTF. The CDR3 DNA is TGTGCCAGCAGCTTACGGGGGGACTACTATGGCTACACCTTC.